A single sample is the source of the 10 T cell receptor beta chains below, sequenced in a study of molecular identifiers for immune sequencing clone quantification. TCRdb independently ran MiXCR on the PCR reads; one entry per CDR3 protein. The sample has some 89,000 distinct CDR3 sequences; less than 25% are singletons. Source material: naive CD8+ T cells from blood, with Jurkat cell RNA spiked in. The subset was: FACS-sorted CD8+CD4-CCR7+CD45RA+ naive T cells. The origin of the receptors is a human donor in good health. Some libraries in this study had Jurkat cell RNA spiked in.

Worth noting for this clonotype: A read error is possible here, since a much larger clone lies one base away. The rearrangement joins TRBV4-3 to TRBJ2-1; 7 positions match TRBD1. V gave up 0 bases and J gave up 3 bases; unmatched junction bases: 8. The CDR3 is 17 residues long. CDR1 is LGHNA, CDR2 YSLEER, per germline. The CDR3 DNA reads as TGCGCCAGCAGCCAAGATCATAGGGGGCGACGCTACAATGAGCAGTTCTTC. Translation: CASSQDHRGRRYNEQFF.

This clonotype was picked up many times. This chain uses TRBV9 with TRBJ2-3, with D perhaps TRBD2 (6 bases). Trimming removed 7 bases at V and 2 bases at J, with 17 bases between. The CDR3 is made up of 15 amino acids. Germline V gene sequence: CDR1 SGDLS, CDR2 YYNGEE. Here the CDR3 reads CASGSPGLNTDTQYF. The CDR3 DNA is TGTGCCAGCGGTTCACCGGGACTTAACACAGATACGCAGTATTTT.

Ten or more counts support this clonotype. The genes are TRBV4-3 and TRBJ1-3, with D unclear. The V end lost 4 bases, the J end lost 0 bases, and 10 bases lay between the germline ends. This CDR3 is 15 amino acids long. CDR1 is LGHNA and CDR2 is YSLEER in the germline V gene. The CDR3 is CASSPSRSSGNTIYF. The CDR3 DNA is TGCGCCAGCAGCCCAAGCCGAAGCTCTGGAAACACCATATATTTT.

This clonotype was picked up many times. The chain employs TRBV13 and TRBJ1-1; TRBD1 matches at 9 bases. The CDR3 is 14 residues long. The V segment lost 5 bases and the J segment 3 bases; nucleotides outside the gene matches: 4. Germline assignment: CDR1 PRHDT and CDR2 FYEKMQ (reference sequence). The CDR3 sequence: CASSQGTGYTEAFF. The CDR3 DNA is TGTGCCAGCAGCCAAGGGACAGGGTACACTGAAGCTTTCTTT.

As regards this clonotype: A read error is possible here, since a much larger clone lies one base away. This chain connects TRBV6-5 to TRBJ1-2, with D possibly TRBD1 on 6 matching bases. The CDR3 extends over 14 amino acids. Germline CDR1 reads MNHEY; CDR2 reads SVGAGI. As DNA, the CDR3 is TGTGCCAGCAGATTCCGGACAGAACCGTATGGCTACTCCTTC. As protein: CASRFRTEPYGYSF.

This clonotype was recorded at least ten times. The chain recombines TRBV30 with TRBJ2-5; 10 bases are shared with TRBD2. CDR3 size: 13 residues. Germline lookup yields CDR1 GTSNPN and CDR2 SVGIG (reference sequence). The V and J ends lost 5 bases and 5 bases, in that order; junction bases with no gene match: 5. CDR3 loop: CAWLGLAAETQYF. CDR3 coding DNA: TGTGCCTGGCTTGGACTAGCGGCGGAGACCCAGTACTTC.

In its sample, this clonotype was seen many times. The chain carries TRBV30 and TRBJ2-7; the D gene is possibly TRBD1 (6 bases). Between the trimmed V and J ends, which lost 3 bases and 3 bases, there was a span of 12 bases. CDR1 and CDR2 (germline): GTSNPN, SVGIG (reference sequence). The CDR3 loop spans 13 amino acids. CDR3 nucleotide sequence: TGTGCCTGGAGAGAGACAGGAAACTACGAGCAGTACTTC. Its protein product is CAWRETGNYEQYF.

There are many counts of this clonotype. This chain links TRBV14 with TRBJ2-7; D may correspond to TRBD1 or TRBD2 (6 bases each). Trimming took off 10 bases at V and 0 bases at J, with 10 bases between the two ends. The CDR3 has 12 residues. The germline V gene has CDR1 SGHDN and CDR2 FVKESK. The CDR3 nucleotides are TGTGCCACGGGGGCCACCTCCTACGAGCAGTACTTC. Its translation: CATGATSYEQYF.

CDR3 nucleotide sequence: TGTGCCATCATTTACGGGGCCCAGGAGTATTTT. Translation: CAIIYGAQEYF. The chain links TRBV6-6 to TRBJ2-3, with D perhaps assigned TRBD1 or TRBD2 (5 bases each). From germline, CDR1 is MNHNY and CDR2 SVGAGI (reference sequence). Deletions cut 10 bases from V and 13 bases from J, with 18 bases between. This CDR3 spans 11 amino acids.

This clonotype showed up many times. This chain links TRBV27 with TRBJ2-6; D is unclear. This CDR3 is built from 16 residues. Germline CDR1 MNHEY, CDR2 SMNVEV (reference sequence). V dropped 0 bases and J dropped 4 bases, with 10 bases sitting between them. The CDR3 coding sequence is TGTGCCAGCAGTTTATCGCCAGGAGCAGGGGCCAACGTCCTGACTTTC. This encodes CASSLSPGAGANVLTF.